Listed here are 18 T cell receptor beta chains from one sample, sequenced in a study of identical twins. TCRdb fed the 5' RACE reads into MiXCR, producing one record per CDR3 protein. The sample shows about 690,000 distinct CDR3 sequences, around 20% of them seen only once. These same records also appear under a second study, on T cells expressing NK-cell markers.

Source material: PBMCs. Source of these receptors: a woman younger than 35 in good health.

The chain employs TRBV9 and TRBJ2-3; 8 bases align to TRBD2. Losses at the gene ends were 5 bases for V and 5 bases for J; bases not matched to a gene: 4. This CDR3 region has 13 residues. Germline CDR1 and CDR2: SGDLS and YYNGEE. The CDR3: CASRAGVEDTQYF. CDR3 DNA sequence: TGTGCCAGCAGAGCGGGAGTCGAAGATACGCAGTATTTT.

This clonotype was seen a few times. The V gene is TRBV6-5, the J gene TRBJ2-1; D gene ambiguous. The V end was cut by 0 bases, the J end by 3 bases, with 12 bases between. The germline V gene has CDR1 MNHEY and CDR2 SVGAGI. The CDR3 contains 16 residues. The chain's CDR3 is CASSYSRDSLYNEQFF. In DNA form, the CDR3 reads TGTGCCAGCAGTTACTCCCGAGACTCCCTCTACAATGAGCAGTTCTTC.

There are many counts of this clonotype. The CDR3 loop reads CASSLGSGGAGSNQPQHF. As DNA, the CDR3 is TGTGCCAGCAGCTTAGGCTCAGGGGGCGCCGGAAGCAATCAGCCCCAGCATTTT. The chain couples TRBV11-1 to TRBJ1-5, with TRBD1 matching over 8 bases. In germline, CDR1 is SGHAT, CDR2 FQDESV (reference sequence). V was clipped by 1 base and J by 1 base; unmatched bases: 9. This CDR3 has 18 amino acids.

This clonotype occurred many times. The rearrangement joins TRBV20-1 to TRBJ2-7; unclear D gene. V lost 6 bases and J 5 bases, leaving 17 bases between the germline ends. Germline CDR1 reads DFQATT; CDR2 reads SNEGSKA (reference sequence). The CDR3 spans 13 residues. The CDR3 loop is CSAFNYGPNEQYF. Written as DNA, the CDR3 is TGCAGTGCGTTCAATTATGGGCCGAACGAGCAGTACTTC.

This clonotype was seen a few times. This rearrangement joins TRBV5-1 to TRBJ2-7; D possibly corresponds to TRBD2 (5 bases). V lost 5 bases and J 3 bases, leaving 18 bases between the germline ends. This CDR3 is built from 15 residues. The germline V gene has CDR1 SGHRS and CDR2 YFSETQ. For the CDR3, the DNA is TGCGCCAGCAGTCTTGGGCTAGCCAATCTCTACGAGCAGTACTTC. Amino acid sequence: CASSLGLANLYEQYF.

This clonotype was seen more than once but under ten times. The chain joins TRBV12-3 or TRBV12-4 to TRBJ2-1; 10 positions match TRBD1. The CDR3 sequence is 14 residues long. J was trimmed by 7 bases and V by 5 bases; bases with no gene match: 5. In DNA, the CDR3 is TGTGCCAGCAGTCCCGGACAGGGGGGGAATGAGCAGTTCTTC. It encodes CASSPGQGGNEQFF.

The gene calls are TRBV18 and TRBJ2-7; no clear D gene. V was cut by 0 bases and J by 5 bases, with 11 bases left in between. Per the germline V gene, CDR1 is KGHSH and CDR2 is LQKENI. The CDR3 consists of 14 residues. The CDR3 here is CASSPPTRLNEQYF. CDR3 DNA: TGTGCCAGCTCACCACCTACCAGGTTGAACGAGCAGTACTTC. The full variable domain, with the rest looked up from reference TRBV18 and TRBJ2-7, is NAGVMQNPRHLVRRRGQEARLRCSPMKGHSHVYWYRQLPEEGLKFMVYLQKENIIDESGMPKERFSAEFPKEGPSILRIQQVVRGDSAAYFCASSPPTRLNEQYFGPGTRLTVT.

The V call is TRBV15, the J call TRBJ1-1; no firm D call. V was trimmed by 0 bases and J by 6 bases, leaving 14 bases between them. The CDR3 spans 15 residues. Per the germline V gene, CDR1 is LNHNV and CDR2 is YYDKDF (reference sequence). CDR3 residues: CATSRDYTRTPEAFF. The DNA of the CDR3 is TGTGCCACCAGCAGAGATTACACTAGGACTCCTGAAGCTTTCTTT.

Only a few counts were recorded for this clonotype. The J gene is TRBJ2-1, the V gene TRBV12-3 or TRBV12-4, with 12 bases fitting TRBD2. Losses at the gene ends were 8 bases for V and 4 bases for J; bases not matched to a gene: 6. The CDR3 loop spans 15 amino acids. This CDR3 reads CASGTGTSGYNEQFF. The CDR3 DNA reads TGTGCCAGCGGAACCGGGACTAGCGGGTACAATGAGCAGTTCTTC.

This clonotype was recorded a few times. V is TRBV12-3 or TRBV12-4 and J is TRBJ2-5, with D maybe TRBD2 (5 bases). The CDR3 totals 17 residues. Trimming pared 8 bases from V and 10 bases from J, leaving 32 bases between. Here the CDR3 DNA reads TGTGCCAGCTTTTCAACAAAGGGATCCTCCCTCGTCGGACTCCAGTACTTC. It encodes CASFSTKGSSLVGLQYF.

The J gene is TRBJ1-5, the V gene TRBV12-3 or TRBV12-4; D gene uncertain. The CDR3 runs to 14 residues. Trimming pared 6 bases from V and 4 bases from J, leaving 13 bases between. In DNA form, the CDR3 reads TGTGCCAGCAGATCGGAGGGTCCAAATCAGCCCCAGCATTTT. Encoded protein: CASRSEGPNQPQHF.

This clonotype has only a few counts. V gene TRBV9 combines with J gene TRBJ1-4; D gene ambiguous. CDR3 length: 14 residues. Trimming removed 0 bases at V and 8 bases at J, with 11 bases between. CDR1 and CDR2 (germline): SGDLS, YYNGEE. CDR3 in amino acids: CASSVEADQEKLFF. In DNA form, the CDR3 reads TGTGCCAGCAGCGTAGAGGCGGATCAAGAAAAACTGTTTTTT.

Only a few counts were recorded for this clonotype. CDR3 sequence reads: CAWSVLLGRDIQYF. The CDR3 coding sequence is TGTGCCTGGAGTGTACTCCTCGGAAGAGACATTCAGTACTTC. The chain is built from TRBV30 and TRBJ2-4; no clear D gene. V was pared by 0 bases and J by 8 bases, with 14 bases between. The CDR3 extends over 14 amino acids. CDR1 is GTSNPN and CDR2 is SVGIG in the germline V gene (reference sequence).

The chain combines TRBV15 with TRBJ2-2; D ambiguous. Trimming stripped 0 bases from V and 11 bases from J, with 10 bases between. In germline, CDR1 is LNHNV, CDR2 YYDKDF (reference sequence). The CDR3 extends over 13 amino acids. The CDR3 loop is CATSRDRGEELFF. In DNA, the CDR3 is TGTGCCACCAGCAGAGATCGCGGTGAAGAGCTGTTTTTT.

For the CDR3, the DNA is TGCAGTGCTCGGGACTTGGCAAACACAGATACGCAGTATTTT. This codes for CSARDLANTDTQYF. The chain links TRBV20-1 to TRBJ2-3; D perhaps matches TRBD2 (6 bases). Germline V gives CDR1 DFQATT, CDR2 SNEGSKA (reference sequence). The CDR3 has 14 residues. Trimming shortened V by 5 bases and J by 2 bases, and 14 bases separated the two germline ends.

The sample holds one count of this clonotype. The chain has TRBV5-1 and TRBJ1-1; TRBD1 matches 10 bases. Trimming removed 0 bases from V and 0 bases from J; junction bases left unmatched: 2. Germline CDR1 SGHRS, CDR2 YFSETQ. This CDR3 spans 16 amino acids. The CDR3 protein is CASSLVGQGLNTEAFF. DNA of the CDR3: TGCGCCAGCAGCTTGGTGGGACAGGGGCTGAACACTGAAGCTTTCTTT.

This clonotype was detected ten times or more. V gene TRBV12-3 or TRBV12-4 combines with J gene TRBJ2-2; TRBD2 matches 10 bases. The CDR3 sequence is 14 residues long. V shed 5 bases, J shed 6 bases, and the junction held 3 bases outside the gene matches. The CDR3 spells CASSLSGRAGELFF. CDR3 in DNA: TGTGCCAGCAGTCTAAGCGGGAGGGCCGGGGAGCTGTTTTTT.

This clonotype has a count of ten or more. The J gene is TRBJ1-2, the V gene TRBV5-1, with D perhaps TRBD1 (5 bases). The CDR3 length is 12 residues. Germline loops: CDR1 SGHRS, CDR2 YFSETQ. V was pared by 4 bases and J by 4 bases, with 8 bases between. The CDR3 DNA sequence: TGCGCCAGCAGCGGCGGGGGCTATGGCTACACCTTC. It specifies CASSGGGYGYTF.